Each of the 29 T cell receptor beta chains below was sequenced from the same sample in a study of cytomegalovirus exposure and HLA in healthy donors. TCRdb's table, derived via immunoSEQ multiplex PCR, lists solely in-frame clones and lacks some. In the table there are 200,000 to 250,000 clones, roughly 88% of which are singletons. The sample taken for sequencing was PBMCs. The receptors derive from a young woman in good health and CMV-seronegative.

This clone was recorded once. J is TRBJ2-7 and V is TRBV28, with D maybe TRBD1 (6 bases). This CDR3 has 15 amino acids. Trimming cost V 1 base and J 6 bases, with 16 bases left between them. Germline CDR1 is MDHEN and CDR2 is SYDVKM. CDR3 region: CASSLSDSGVFEQYF. CDR3 bases: TGTGCCAGCAGTTTATCGGACAGTGGGGTTTTCGAGCAGTACTTC.

CDR3 residues: CASSERTGVNTEAFF. DNA of the CDR3: TGTGCCAGCAGTGAAAGGACAGGGGTGAACACTGAAGCTTTCTTT. V is TRBV25-1 and J is TRBJ1-1, with 9 bases fitting TRBD1. Trimming cost V 2 bases and J 0 bases; bases outside gene matches: 1. This CDR3 comprises 15 residues. The germline V gene has CDR1 MGHDK and CDR2 SYGVNS.

The chain links TRBV7-9 to TRBJ1-4; D is possibly TRBD1 (6 bases). Germline-derived CDR1 and CDR2 are SEHNR and FQNEAQ (reference sequence). Deletions cut 5 bases from V and 7 bases from J, with 17 bases between. The CDR3 totals 15 residues. The CDR3 DNA reads as TGTGCCAGCAGCCACGCCCGGGGGGCGCTTGAAAAACTGTTTTTT. Protein sequence: CASSHARGALEKLFF.

The chain recombines TRBV14 with TRBJ1-5, with 8 bases identical to TRBD1. This CDR3 has 14 amino acids. V shed 2 bases, J shed 6 bases, and the junction held 3 bases outside the gene matches. Germline V gene data show CDR1 as SGHDN and CDR2 as FVKESK. CDR3 DNA sequence: TGTGCCAGCAGCCAAATCAGGGGGCTTCAGCCCCAGCATTTT. It specifies CASSQIRGLQPQHF.

The rearrangement joins TRBV4-3 to TRBJ2-3; D not certain. CDR1 and CDR2 (germline): LGHNA, YSLEER. V lost 0 bases and J 2 bases, leaving 9 bases between the germline ends. The CDR3 covers 15 residues. The CDR3: CASSQDLRSTDTQYF. The CDR3 nucleotides are TGCGCCAGCAGCCAAGATCTGCGATCCACAGATACGCAGTATTTT.

The chain joins TRBV7-2 to TRBJ1-1; 7 nucleotides align to TRBD1. Germline V lookup: CDR1 SGHTA, CDR2 FQGNSA. V trimming: 0 bases; J trimming: 8 bases; junction bases outside the gene matches: 3. The CDR3 length is 13 residues. The CDR3 DNA reads TGTGCCAGCAGCTTAGCACAGGGGATAGAAGCTTTCTTT. It codes for CASSLAQGIEAFF.

CDR3 in amino acids: CASSSRFYEQYF. The CDR3 bases are TGTGCCAGCAGTTCCCGGTTCTACGAGCAGTACTTC. V gene TRBV28 combines with J gene TRBJ2-7; no reliable D call. The CDR3 consists of 12 residues. CDR1 is MDHEN, CDR2 SYDVKM, per germline. The V end lost 4 bases, the J end lost 3 bases, and 7 bases lay between the germline ends.

In this sample, this clone turned up once. The rearrangement uses TRBV10-1 and TRBJ2-3; 8 nucleotides align to TRBD1. The CDR3 length is 14 residues. CDR1 is WNHNN, CDR2 SYGVQD, per germline (reference sequence). J was trimmed by 4 bases and V by 3 bases; bases with no gene match: 3. CDR3 region: CASSDRGRSDTQYF. The CDR3 DNA reads TGCGCCAGCAGTGACAGGGGGCGCTCAGATACGCAGTATTTT.

CDR3 DNA sequence: TGTGCCAGCAGCTTGTACAGGAACACTGAAGCTTTCTTT. It is translated as CASSLYRNTEAFF. The V call is TRBV9, the J call TRBJ1-1; no definite D call. Germline V gene data show CDR1 as SGDLS and CDR2 as YYNGEE. The CDR3 length is 13 residues. V lost 4 bases, J lost 1 base, and 8 bases lay in between.

A single count supports this clone. The chain recombines TRBV7-2 with TRBJ1-2, with D uncertain. The CDR3 spans 16 residues. V dropped 5 bases and J dropped 0 bases, with 16 bases sitting between them. CDR1 and CDR2 from the germline V gene are SGHTA and FQGNSA. As DNA, the CDR3 is TGTGCCAGCAGCCCGGACTACACACCTCCTAACTATGGCTACACCTTC. This encodes CASSPDYTPPNYGYTF.

The chain is built from TRBV9 and TRBJ2-3; D may be TRBD1 (5 bases). Per the germline V gene, CDR1 is SGDLS and CDR2 is YYNGEE. The CDR3 contains 16 residues. With 0 bases removed from V and 0 bases from J, the gap between germline ends came to 11 bases. This CDR3 reads CASSVGQHFSTDTQYF. The CDR3 DNA reads TGTGCCAGCAGCGTAGGACAGCACTTTAGCACAGATACGCAGTATTTT.

V and J are TRBV5-1 and TRBJ2-7, with D perhaps TRBD1 (6 bases). The CDR3 sequence is 13 residues long. Per the germline V gene, CDR1 is SGHRS and CDR2 is YFSETQ. Trimming took 1 base from V and 6 from J, leaving 11 bases between them. CDR3 residues: CASSLNWGREQYF. CDR3 sequence (DNA): TGCGCCAGCAGCTTGAATTGGGGGCGCGAGCAGTACTTC.

This chain joins TRBV1 and TRBJ2-3; the table gives TRBD2 as D, unverified against the DNA. TRBV1 is designated a pseudogene. This CDR3 region has 18 residues. In nucleotides, the CDR3 is TGCACCAGCAGCCAGGGTCTTGGACTAGCGGGATGGGTAGATACGCAGTATTTT. Its protein product is CTSSQGLGLAGWVDTQYF.

The chain combines TRBV28 with TRBJ1-5; D remains ambiguous. This CDR3 is 17 amino acids long. The ends were cut back, 3 bases at V and 2 bases at J, with 17 bases in the middle. Germline V gives CDR1 MDHEN, CDR2 SYDVKM. CDR3 loop: CASSFRTGKYGNQPQHF. CDR3 coding DNA: TGTGCCAGCAGTTTTCGAACGGGGAAATATGGCAATCAGCCCCAGCATTTT.

The V gene is TRBV4-1, the J gene TRBJ2-4; D not resolved. Per the germline V gene, CDR1 is MGHRA and CDR2 is YSYEKL. The CDR3 totals 14 residues. V was pared by 4 bases and J by 5 bases, with 12 bases between. CDR3 sequence: CASSPLATQNIQYF. The CDR3 bases are TGCGCCAGCAGCCCTCTCGCAACTCAAAACATTCAGTACTTC.

The chain joins TRBV2 to TRBJ2-1; a weak D match, TRBD1 (6 bases). The CDR3 spans 15 residues. V was trimmed by 2 bases and J by 6 bases, leaving 14 bases between them. Germline V gene data show CDR1 as SNHLY and CDR2 as FYNNEI. The DNA of the CDR3 is TGTGCCAGCAGTGAATACCGAACAGGGAGCAATGAGCAGTTCTTC. Its protein is CASSEYRTGSNEQFF.

V gene TRBV5-5 combines with J gene TRBJ2-1; 14 bases match TRBD2. Germline assignment: CDR1 SGHKS and CDR2 YYEKEE (reference sequence). Germline trimming cut 3 bases from V and 4 bases from J; bases unmatched to any gene: 12. CDR3 length equals 19 residues. CDR3 bases: TGTGCCAGCAGCTCCCCCCCGGGACTAGCGGGAGAGGGTTACAATGAGCAGTTCTTC. Protein sequence: CASSSPPGLAGEGYNEQFF.

This clone was detected only a few times. The chain combines TRBV28 with TRBJ1-1; TRBD1 agrees at 7 bases. Trimming at V came to 3 bases and at J to 5 bases, leaving 6 bases not matched to a gene. This CDR3 spans 14 amino acids. Germline CDR1 MDHEN, CDR2 SYDVKM. The CDR3 bases are TGTGCCAGCAGTTTTAAGGGGGCCAGAACTGAAGCTTTCTTT. Residues: CASSFKGARTEAFF.

This clone occurred a few times. The chain is built from TRBV6-1 and TRBJ2-1; maybe TRBD1 (6 bases). The V end was cut by 6 bases, the J end by 0 bases, with 15 bases between. This CDR3 comprises 16 residues. From germline, CDR1 is MNHNS and CDR2 SASEGT. CDR3 bases: TGTGCCAGCAGCGAACAGGGTGGTGGCTCCTACAATGAGCAGTTCTTC. This translates into CASSEQGGGSYNEQFF.

The J gene is TRBJ1-1, the V gene TRBV7-6; tentatively, D is TRBD1 (5 bases). The V end lost 3 bases, the J end lost 1 base, and 12 bases lay between the germline ends. Germline V gene lookup returns CDR1 SGHVS and CDR2 FNYEAQ. The CDR3 is made up of 15 amino acids. This CDR3 reads CASSLGGTGNTEAFF. The CDR3 DNA sequence: TGTGCCAGCAGCTTGGGGGGGACCGGGAACACTGAAGCTTTCTTT.

The chain links TRBV6-1 to TRBJ2-7; 7 nucleotides agree with TRBD1. This CDR3 region has 13 residues. The V segment lost 6 bases and the J segment 2 bases; nucleotides outside the gene matches: 4. The germline V gene encodes CDR1 MNHNS and CDR2 SASEGT. CDR3 amino acids: CASSWDSPYEQYF. The CDR3 DNA reads TGTGCCAGCAGCTGGGACAGCCCCTACGAGCAGTACTTC.

This sequence joins TRBV27 and TRBJ2-7; 12 bases align to TRBD1. The CDR3 has 16 residues. V was clipped by 0 bases and J by 6 bases; unmatched bases: 6. Germline V gives CDR1 MNHEY, CDR2 SMNVEV (reference sequence). The CDR3 protein is CASSLSWDRGQGEQYF. The CDR3 DNA reads as TGTGCCAGCAGTTTATCTTGGGACAGGGGGCAGGGCGAGCAGTACTTC.

Only a few counts were recorded for this clone. The chain is built from TRBV28 and TRBJ1-2; D might be TRBD1 (5 bases). V dropped 5 bases and J dropped 5 bases, with 9 bases sitting between them. This CDR3 contains 12 residues. Per germline, CDR1 MDHEN and CDR2 SYDVKM. The DNA for the CDR3 is TGTGCCAGCAGTCGAAGGGGTTATGGCTACACCTTC. Translated, it gives CASSRRGYGYTF.

For this clone: A junction boundary mismatches the germline segment, possibly from a read error. This CDR3 reads CASSLVGPDAFF. The CDR3 region has the DNA TGTGCCAGCAGCTTAGTGGGCCCTGACGCTTTCTTT. The chain links TRBV11-2 to TRBJ1-1; no clear D. The CDR3 is 12 residues long. CDR1 is SGHAT, CDR2 FQNNGV, per germline. Full variable domain (outside the CDR3, taken from reference TRBV11-2 and TRBJ1-1): EAGVAQSPRYKIIEKRQSVAFWCNPISGHATLYWYQQILGQGPKLLIQFQNNGVVDDSQLPKDRFSAERLKGVDSTLKIQPAKLEDSAVYLCASSLVGPDAFFGQGTRLTVV.

The V call is TRBV27, the J call TRBJ1-2; no clear D. Germline values: CDR1 MNHEY, CDR2 SMNVEV (reference sequence). CDR3 size: 13 residues. The germline V and J ends were trimmed by 3 bases and 2 bases, with 7 bases remaining between them. In DNA form, the CDR3 reads TGTGCCAGCAGTTTGGGCTGGAACTATGGCTACACCTTC. Translating gives CASSLGWNYGYTF.

The V gene is TRBV13, the J gene TRBJ2-7; D is unresolved. Trimming left V 9 bases short and J 3 bases short, with 15 bases between. CDR1 is PRHDT, CDR2 FYEKMQ, per germline (reference sequence). The CDR3 is 13 residues long. CDR3 sequence: CASKIRLNYEQYF. As DNA, the CDR3 is TGTGCCAGTAAGATTCGACTGAACTACGAGCAGTACTTC.

This chain uses TRBV27 with TRBJ1-2; 12 nucleotides match TRBD1. With 10 bases clipped from V and 3 bases from J, the junction kept 9 bases outside the gene matches. Per the germline V gene, CDR1 is MNHEY and CDR2 is SMNVEV (reference sequence). The length of the CDR3 is 15 residues. The CDR3 nucleotides are TGTGCCACTTCACCGGGACAGGGGGCATACTATGGCTACACCTTC. Protein sequence: CATSPGQGAYYGYTF.

The sample holds a few counts of this clone. J is TRBJ2-7 and V is TRBV11-2; 7 nucleotides line up with TRBD1. Losses at the gene ends were 1 base for V and 0 bases for J; bases not matched to a gene: 0. Germline CDR1 is SGHAT and CDR2 is FQNNGV. CDR3 length equals 14 residues. The CDR3 loop reads CASSLGDSSYEQYF. In nucleotides, the CDR3 is TGTGCCAGCAGCTTAGGGGACAGCTCCTACGAGCAGTACTTC.

The chain couples TRBV6-5 to TRBJ1-2, with D perhaps TRBD1 (5 bases). The V gene lost 2 bases and the J gene lost 5 bases, with 12 bases spanning the gap. This CDR3 spans 14 amino acids. Germline loops: CDR1 MNHEY, CDR2 SVGAGI. The CDR3 loop is CASSYGDLGYGYTF. In DNA, the CDR3 is TGTGCCAGCAGTTACGGGGACTTGGGGTATGGCTACACCTTC.